A selection of T cell receptor beta chains follows, all from one sample in a study of cytotoxic CD8 clonotypes in ibrutinib-treated CLL. Some clones are missing from TCRdb's copy, which holds only in-frame ones; the method was immunoSEQ multiplex PCR. The sample shows some 300,000 clones, roughly 85% of them seen only once. Source: PBMCs, taken before ibrutinib treatment. The source of these receptors is a human donor with chronic lymphocytic leukemia. CDR3s include the opening cysteine and the closing phenylalanine or tryptophan. Each record gives: clone size, V gene, D gene, J gene, CDR3 DNA, CDR3 protein. D genes are given only for firm matches. Clone size is given for some rows only: seen once, a few or many times, or a class if the clone is expanded.

abundance: -; v_gene: TRBV6-5; d_gene: -; j_gene: TRBJ2-3; CDR3nt: TGTGCCAGCAGTTATAGGGGGGGTCTCACAGATACGCAGTATTTT; CDR3aa: CASSYRGGLTDTQYF
abundance: few; v_gene: TRBV15; d_gene: -; j_gene: TRBJ2-2; CDR3nt: TGTGCCACCAGCAGGAGAGGGACCGTAACGACCGGGGAGCTGTTTTTT; CDR3aa: CATSRRGTVTTGELFF
abundance: -; v_gene: TRBV4-3; d_gene: -; j_gene: TRBJ2-1; CDR3nt: TGCGCCAGCAGCCCCATCGGCGACAATGAGCAGTTCTTC; CDR3aa: CASSPIGDNEQFF
abundance: -; v_gene: TRBV14; d_gene: -; j_gene: TRBJ2-2; CDR3nt: TGTGCCAGCAGCCAAGACGCCAGCGGAGGCCCGGGAACCGGGGAGCTGTTTTTT; CDR3aa: CASSQDASGGPGTGELFF
abundance: -; v_gene: TRBV6-5; d_gene: TRBD2; j_gene: TRBJ2-5; CDR3nt: TGTGCCAGCACCGACGGGGGGAAGGGGCAAGAGACCCAGTACTTC; CDR3aa: CASTDGGKGQETQYF
abundance: -; v_gene: TRBV7-8; d_gene: -; j_gene: TRBJ1-5; CDR3nt: TGTGCCAGCAGCTCGAGGGGGTTTAATCAGCCCCAGCATTTT; CDR3aa: CASSSRGFNQPQHF
abundance: -; v_gene: TRBV9; d_gene: -; j_gene: TRBJ1-3; CDR3nt: TGTGCCAGCAGCGTAGACGCCATCTCTGGAAACACCATATATTTT; CDR3aa: CASSVDAISGNTIYF
abundance: -; v_gene: TRBV19; d_gene: TRBD1; j_gene: TRBJ2-7; CDR3nt: TGTGCCTGCGGTCGGGACAGAATGAACGAGCAGTACTTC; CDR3aa: CACGRDRMNEQYF
abundance: -; v_gene: TRBV19; d_gene: TRBD2; j_gene: TRBJ2-1; CDR3nt: TGTGCCAGTAGTATTGGTGGGACTAGCGGGAGGGGACGTTGGAATGAGCAGTTCTTC; CDR3aa: CASSIGGTSGRGRWNEQFF
abundance: -; v_gene: TRBV27; d_gene: TRBD2; j_gene: TRBJ2-2; CDR3nt: TGTGCCAGCAGTTTGTTTGCGGGGGATAACGGGGAGCTGTTTTTT; CDR3aa: CASSLFAGDNGELFF
abundance: -; v_gene: TRBV4-2; d_gene: TRBD1; j_gene: TRBJ2-7; CDR3nt: TGTGCCAGCAGCCAAGCCCAGGGACAGGGATACGAGCAGTACTTC; CDR3aa: CASSQAQGQGYEQYF
abundance: -; v_gene: TRBV7-7; d_gene: -; j_gene: TRBJ2-3; CDR3nt: TGTGCCAGCAGCTTAGGGCCGGCCGGCACAGATACGCAGTATTTT; CDR3aa: CASSLGPAGTDTQYF
abundance: few; v_gene: TRBV27; d_gene: -; j_gene: TRBJ1-2; CDR3nt: TGTGCCAGCAGTTTATCCAGATCCTATGGCTACACCTTC; CDR3aa: CASSLSRSYGYTF
abundance: -; v_gene: TRBV27; d_gene: TRBD2; j_gene: TRBJ2-3; CDR3nt: TGTGCCAGCAGTTTAGGGTGGAGAAAGCGGGAGGGCACAGATACGCAGTATTTT; CDR3aa: CASSLGWRKREGTDTQYF
abundance: once; v_gene: TRBV4-1; d_gene: TRBD2; j_gene: TRBJ2-1; CDR3nt: TGCGCCAGCAGCAAGTCACTAGCGGGAGACTACAATGAGCAGTTCTTC; CDR3aa: CASSKSLAGDYNEQFF
abundance: -; v_gene: TRBV4-3; d_gene: -; j_gene: TRBJ1-4; CDR3nt: TGCGCCAGCAGCCAAGATCGGGCATGGAATGAAAAACTGTTTTTT; CDR3aa: CASSQDRAWNEKLFF
abundance: -; v_gene: TRBV5-8; d_gene: -; j_gene: TRBJ2-1; CDR3nt: TGTGCCAGCAGCTTAATAGTAGGGACGTATAATGAGCAGTTCTTC; CDR3aa: CASSLIVGTYNEQFF
abundance: -; v_gene: TRBV6-6; d_gene: -; j_gene: TRBJ2-5; CDR3nt: TGTGCCAGCAGTACCGGGGAGTTGCTGAGCGAGACCCAGTACTTC; CDR3aa: CASSTGELLSETQYF
abundance: -; v_gene: TRBV5-6; d_gene: TRBD2; j_gene: TRBJ2-3; CDR3nt: TGTGCCAGCAGCTTGGCCGGGACTAGCGGGATCACAGATACGCAGTATTTT; CDR3aa: CASSLAGTSGITDTQYF
abundance: -; v_gene: TRBV2; d_gene: -; j_gene: TRBJ2-7; CDR3nt: TGTGCCAGCAGTTTTGGGGGGTTGAGGCTAGCGTGGGAGCAGTACTTC; CDR3aa: CASSFGGLRLAWEQYF
abundance: -; v_gene: TRBV6-5; d_gene: TRBD1; j_gene: TRBJ1-2; CDR3nt: TGTGCCAGCAGCCCTCGGACAGGGTCGGGCTACACCTTC; CDR3aa: CASSPRTGSGYTF
abundance: -; v_gene: TRBV7-8; d_gene: TRBD2; j_gene: TRBJ2-3; CDR3nt: TGTGCCAGCAGCTTAATGGGGCGGGAGGGTACAGATACGCAGTATTTT; CDR3aa: CASSLMGREGTDTQYF
abundance: -; v_gene: TRBV10-3; d_gene: -; j_gene: TRBJ2-3; CDR3nt: TGTGCCATCAGTGAATTAGGAGGGGGAGGTTTGACAGATACGCAGTATTTT; CDR3aa: CAISELGGGGLTDTQYF
abundance: once; v_gene: TRBV11-2; d_gene: -; j_gene: TRBJ2-2; CDR3nt: TGTGCCAGCAGCTTAGCGGGGCTGGACACCGGGGAGCTGTTTTTT; CDR3aa: CASSLAGLDTGELFF
abundance: -; v_gene: TRBV19; d_gene: TRBD2; j_gene: TRBJ2-6; CDR3nt: TGTGCCAGTAGTGATTCTAGCGGGAGGAACTCTGGGGCCAACGTCCTGACTTTC; CDR3aa: CASSDSSGRNSGANVLTF
abundance: -; v_gene: TRBV5-1; d_gene: -; j_gene: TRBJ2-7; CDR3nt: TGCGCCAGCAGCTTGGGGGGTTACGAGCAGTACTTC; CDR3aa: CASSLGGYEQYF
abundance: -; v_gene: TRBV2; d_gene: -; j_gene: TRBJ2-7; CDR3nt: TGTGCCAGCATGGGCGGGCCAACCTACGAGCAGTACTTC; CDR3aa: CASMGGPTYEQYF
abundance: -; v_gene: TRBV25-1; d_gene: TRBD1; j_gene: TRBJ1-4; CDR3nt: TGTGCCAGCAGTGAATTAAGGGGGCCTACTAATGAAAAACTGTTTTTT; CDR3aa: CASSELRGPTNEKLFF
abundance: -; v_gene: TRBV30; d_gene: -; j_gene: TRBJ2-7; CDR3nt: TGTGCCTGGAACCCCCTATCGGGGAGCAGGTACGAGCAGTACTTC; CDR3aa: CAWNPLSGSRYEQYF
abundance: -; v_gene: TRBV5-1; d_gene: TRBD1; j_gene: TRBJ2-2; CDR3nt: TGCGCCAGCAGTACCGGGACAGCGAACACCGGGGAGCTGTTTTTT; CDR3aa: CASSTGTANTGELFF
abundance: -; v_gene: TRBV28; d_gene: -; j_gene: TRBJ2-7; CDR3nt: TGTGCCAGCAGTTTATCAGGGGGGTCCTACGAGCAGTACTTC; CDR3aa: CASSLSGGSYEQYF
abundance: -; v_gene: TRBV19; d_gene: TRBD2; j_gene: TRBJ2-7; CDR3nt: TGTGCCAGCGTTTCGGCGGGAGATTCTTTGTCCTACGAGCAGTACTTC; CDR3aa: CASVSAGDSLSYEQYF
abundance: -; v_gene: TRBV5-4; d_gene: TRBD1; j_gene: TRBJ2-1; CDR3nt: TGTGCCAGCAGCTTAGGTCGGCAGGGGGACGGTGAGCAGTTCTTC; CDR3aa: CASSLGRQGDGEQFF
abundance: few; v_gene: TRBV11-2; d_gene: -; j_gene: TRBJ1-1; CDR3nt: TGTGCCAGCAGCTTAGATCAGACAGTTGGGATGAACACTGAAGCTTTCTTT; CDR3aa: CASSLDQTVGMNTEAFF
abundance: -; v_gene: TRBV28; d_gene: TRBD2; j_gene: TRBJ2-2; CDR3nt: TGTGCCAGCAGCCCTAGCGGGAGGACCGGGGAGCTGTTTTTT; CDR3aa: CASSPSGRTGELFF
abundance: -; v_gene: TRBV28; d_gene: -; j_gene: TRBJ2-1; CDR3nt: TGTGCCAGCAGCCCGCCGACCCTCATGCAGTTCTTC; CDR3aa: CASSPPTLMQFF
abundance: -; v_gene: TRBV2; d_gene: -; j_gene: TRBJ2-7; CDR3nt: TGTGCCAGCACCGGAACAGGGTACTACGAGCAGTACTTC; CDR3aa: CASTGTGYYEQYF
abundance: -; v_gene: TRBV7-9; d_gene: -; j_gene: TRBJ2-2; CDR3nt: TGTGCCAGCAGCCGCCTCGCGGACTACACCGGGGAGCTGTTTTTT; CDR3aa: CASSRLADYTGELFF
abundance: -; v_gene: TRBV18; d_gene: -; j_gene: TRBJ2-2; CDR3nt: TGTGCCAGCTCATCCGACAGGTATACGAACACCGGGGAGCTGTTTTTT; CDR3aa: CASSSDRYTNTGELFF
abundance: -; v_gene: TRBV19; d_gene: TRBD2; j_gene: TRBJ2-2; CDR3nt: TGTGCCAGTAGTATAGTTTCCAAAACTAGCGGGAGGTTCACCGGGGAGCTGTTTTTT; CDR3aa: CASSIVSKTSGRFTGELFF
abundance: -; v_gene: TRBV27; d_gene: TRBD2; j_gene: TRBJ2-1; CDR3nt: TGTGCCAGCAGCCAGAGCGGGGGGTCCTACAATGAGCAGTTCTTC; CDR3aa: CASSQSGGSYNEQFF
abundance: -; v_gene: TRBV5-6; d_gene: -; j_gene: TRBJ1-1; CDR3nt: TGTGCCAGCAGCTTGGCAAAAGGTATCGGAACTGAAGCTTTCTTT; CDR3aa: CASSLAKGIGTEAFF